Included here is one TCR beta chain sequence, with context. Trimming at V came to 1 base and at J to 3 bases, leaving 6 bases not matched to a gene. CDR1 and CDR2 (germline): LNHNV, YYDKDF (reference sequence). This CDR3 spans 16 amino acids. Study processing details: Cell counts per sample came from amplifying reference gene primers. Assay used: immunoSEQ multiplex PCR; TCRdb lists only in-frame clones, some missing. V and J calls and clone size follow that table, whereas D and trimming were derived from the DNA. This sample has some 180,000 clones, with more than 60% found just once. The data are from a study of blood T cell repertoires in COVID-19. About the research overall: COVID-19 samples collected from the United States, Italy and Spain covered acute and convalescent phases. PBMCs, B-cell-depleted T cells, or T cells were the source of the cDNA or gDNA that made up the material.

The rearrangement links TRBV15 to TRBJ2-1, with TRBD1 identical over 7 bases. Sequenced material: peripheral blood. The receptor comes from a man in his fifties or sixties who had recovered from COVID-19. CDR3 residues: CATSRGPGQIYNEQFF. The DNA for the CDR3 is TGTGCCACCAGCAGAGGTCCGGGACAGATCTACAATGAGCAGTTCTTC.